A single sample gave rise to the 26 T cell receptor beta chains below, sequenced in a study of blood T cells in healthy people across ages. A J-beta primer mix and a sample-barcoded 5' primer were used in a second PCR of roughly 6 to 11 cycles. One entry per CDR3 protein, called by TCRdb with MiXCR from the 5' RACE reads. The profile shows hundreds of thousands of distinct CDR3 sequences, about 61% of them singletons. Material for sequencing was blood. These TCRs come from a man aged 35-49 years in good health.

J is TRBJ2-3 and V is TRBV20-1; 11 bases align to TRBD1. Per the germline V gene, CDR1 is DFQATT and CDR2 is SNEGSKA (reference sequence). The CDR3 is 16 amino acids. V lost 6 bases, J lost 0 bases, and 8 bases stayed unmatched. For the CDR3, the DNA is TGCAGTGCCCCCCTCCGGGACAGGGGGAGCACAGATACGCAGTATTTT. Amino acids: CSAPLRDRGSTDTQYF.

V and J are TRBV25-1 and TRBJ1-2, with 7 positions matching TRBD1. The V and J ends lost 3 bases and 8 bases, in that order; junction bases with no gene match: 6. The CDR3 covers 13 residues. Per the germline V gene, CDR1 is MGHDK and CDR2 is SYGVNS. DNA of the CDR3: TGTGCCAGCAGTGACTGGCAGGGGGGCGGCTACACCTTC. This sequence encodes CASSDWQGGGYTF.

V is TRBV5-1 and J is TRBJ2-1; possibly TRBD1 or TRBD2 for D (5 bases each). The CDR3 covers 12 residues. The V end lost 7 bases, the J end lost 6 bases, and 11 bases lay between the germline ends. Germline V gives CDR1 SGHRS, CDR2 YFSETQ. The CDR3 is CASWGPGNEQFF. The CDR3 DNA follows: TGCGCCAGCTGGGGACCAGGCAATGAGCAGTTCTTC. Variable domain in full (rest from reference TRBV5-1 and TRBJ2-1): KAGVTQTPRYLIKTRGQQVTLSCSPISGHRSVSWYQQTPGQGLQFLFEYFSETQRNKGNFPGRFSGRQFSNSRSEMNVSTLELGDSALYLCASWGPGNEQFFGPGTRLTVL.

V is TRBV7-9 and J is TRBJ2-1; D is unresolved. This CDR3 region has 14 residues. The V gene's germline CDR1 is SEHNR and CDR2 FQNEAQ (reference sequence). The ends were cut back, 2 bases at V and 9 bases at J, with 14 bases in the middle. The CDR3 sequence: CASSLTGVWLEQFF. Here the CDR3 DNA reads TGTGCCAGCAGCTTAACCGGCGTTTGGCTTGAGCAGTTCTTC.

The table lists this clonotype with a few counts. The chain recombines TRBV20-1 with TRBJ2-7, with 11 bases aligning to TRBD2. The DNA end favors TRBJ2-5, so the J call may be wrong. Germline CDR1 reads DFQATT; CDR2 reads SNEGSKA (reference sequence). The CDR3 spans 17 residues. As DNA, the CDR3 is TGCAGTGCTAGAGATGATTGGTCTAGCGGGAGGCGTGAGACCCAGTACTTC. This codes for CSARDDWSSGRRETQYF.

This chain uses TRBV10-2 with TRBJ2-7; D not certain. Germline-derived CDR1 and CDR2 are WSHSY and SAAADI. This CDR3 spans 14 amino acids. With 3 bases removed from V and 2 bases from J, the gap between germline ends came to 11 bases. The CDR3 nucleotides are TGCGCCAGCAGTGATTGGAGACAACCCTACGAGCAGTACTTC. It translates to CASSDWRQPYEQYF.

This clonotype was picked up many times. The rearrangement joins TRBV20-1 to TRBJ2-3, with D maybe TRBD2 (6 bases). With 5 bases removed from V and 6 bases from J, the gap between germline ends came to 21 bases. This CDR3 contains 15 residues. Germline CDR1 is DFQATT and CDR2 is SNEGSKA (reference sequence). The chain's CDR3 is CSASSPARGSDTQYF. The CDR3 nucleotides read TGCAGTGCTTCCTCCCCAGCGCGGGGATCGGATACGCAGTATTTT.

This clonotype showed up just a few times. The chain has TRBV28 and TRBJ1-2; 8 positions agree with TRBD1. The V gene's germline CDR1 is MDHEN and CDR2 SYDVKM. Trimming cost V 5 bases and J 8 bases; bases outside gene matches: 10. The CDR3 length is 14 residues. DNA for the CDR3: TGTGCCAGCAGTCTCCGACAGGGGACGACGGGCTACACCTTC. Amino acids: CASSLRQGTTGYTF.

The chain joins TRBV5-1 to TRBJ2-5; D perhaps matches TRBD2 (5 bases). Germline-derived CDR1 and CDR2 are SGHRS and YFSETQ. Trimming left V 2 bases short and J 1 base short, with 9 bases between. This CDR3 region has 14 residues. CDR3 in amino acids: CASSFRGSQETQYF. CDR3 nucleotide sequence: TGCGCCAGCAGCTTTCGGGGAAGCCAAGAGACCCAGTACTTC.

V gene TRBV28 combines with J gene TRBJ2-5; 14 bases map to TRBD2. The DNA end lines up better with TRBJ2-7; the J call may be wrong. The CDR3 contains 15 residues. Germline CDR1 is MDHEN and CDR2 is SYDVKM. CDR3 sequence (DNA): TGTGCCAGCACCAGGGGACTAGCGGGAGTAGACGAGCAGTACTTC. Translating it yields CASTRGLAGVDEQYF.

This clonotype was seen a handful of times. This sequence joins TRBV25-1 and TRBJ2-4, with 9 bases matching TRBD1. The J call may be wrong; the DNA end is better matched by TRBJ2-7. This CDR3 is 16 amino acids long. Per the germline V gene, CDR1 is MGHDK and CDR2 is SYGVNS. CDR3 sequence: CASSELTGGRPYEQYF. In nucleotides, the CDR3 is TGTGCCAGCAGTGAATTGACAGGGGGTAGACCTTACGAGCAGTACTTC.

V is TRBV6-6 and J is TRBJ2-5, with no clear D. The germline gives CDR1 MNHNY, CDR2 SVGAGI (reference sequence). V was cut by 7 bases and J by 5 bases, with 11 bases left in between. The length of the CDR3 is 12 residues. CDR3 coding DNA: TGTGCCAGCACCGCCCCTAAGGAGACCCAGTACTTC. Translated, it gives CASTAPKETQYF.

This clonotype was detected a few times. The V gene is TRBV6-6, the J gene TRBJ2-5; D remains ambiguous. CDR1 and CDR2 from the germline V gene are MNHNY and SVGAGI (reference sequence). The CDR3 is made up of 10 amino acids. The V gene lost 6 bases and the J gene lost 7 bases, with 6 bases spanning the gap. CDR3 sequence: CASSDGTQYF. The CDR3 region has the DNA TGTGCCAGCAGCGACGGGACCCAGTACTTC.

The chain carries TRBV7-9 and TRBJ1-2; D is possibly TRBD1 (5 bases). Between the trimmed V and J ends, which lost 1 base and 3 bases, there was a span of 12 bases. The V gene's germline CDR1 is SEHNR and CDR2 FQNEAQ (reference sequence). CDR3 size: 15 residues. CDR3 sequence reads: CASSLGQSIHYGYTF. Written as DNA, the CDR3 is TGTGCCAGCAGCTTAGGACAGTCTATCCACTATGGCTACACCTTC. The whole variable domain, remainder taken from reference TRBV7-9 and TRBJ1-2, is DTGVSQNPRHKITKRGQNVTFRCDPISEHNRLYWYRQTLGQGPEFLTYFQNEAQLEKSRLLSDRFSAERPKGSFSTLEIQRTEQGDSAMYLCASSLGQSIHYGYTFGSGTRLTVV.

This clonotype was counted a few times. V and J are TRBV5-1 and TRBJ1-2; no firm D call. CDR1 and CDR2 from the germline V gene are SGHRS and YFSETQ. The CDR3 covers 15 residues. Trimming took 0 bases from V and 0 from J, leaving 9 bases between them. The CDR3 is CASSLEAGTNYGYTF. In nucleotides, the CDR3 is TGCGCCAGCAGCTTGGAGGCTGGTACTAACTATGGCTACACCTTC.

This clonotype occurred a few times. The V and J genes are TRBV4-3 and TRBJ2-7, with D perhaps matching TRBD1 (5 bases). The length of the CDR3 is 15 residues. CDR1 and CDR2 (germline): LGHNA, YSLEER. The V and J ends lost 0 bases and 0 bases respectively, with 9 bases between them. The CDR3 DNA reads TGCGCCAGCAGCCAAGAGGTGACAGACTCCTACGAGCAGTACTTC. It yields the protein CASSQEVTDSYEQYF.

The chain carries TRBV25-1 and TRBJ2-1, with D perhaps being TRBD1 or TRBD2 (5 bases each). The germline V gene encodes CDR1 MGHDK and CDR2 SYGVNS. V dropped 0 bases and J dropped 9 bases, with 15 bases sitting between them. The CDR3 is 15 residues long. The CDR3 sequence is CASSEYLGTTSEQFF. The CDR3 DNA reads as TGTGCCAGCAGTGAATATTTGGGGACCACGAGTGAGCAGTTCTTC.

The chain uses TRBV6-6 and TRBJ2-3, with 9 bases fitting TRBD2. Losses at the gene ends were 0 bases for V and 2 bases for J; bases not matched to a gene: 6. This CDR3 is built from 17 residues. Germline V CDR1 and CDR2: MNHNY, SVGAGI (reference sequence). CDR3 loop: CASSYSLAGGTTDTQYF. The CDR3 DNA reads TGTGCCAGCAGTTACTCTTTGGCGGGAGGGACCACAGATACGCAGTATTTT.

This clonotype was picked up a small number of times. V usage is TRBV7-2 and J usage is TRBJ2-1; 9 bases are shared with TRBD1. Germline CDR1 SGHTA, CDR2 FQGNSA. The CDR3 extends over 14 amino acids. J gave up 8 bases and V 5 bases, and 7 bases lay outside the gene matches. Here the CDR3 reads CASSPQGAGDEQFF. The CDR3 DNA reads as TGTGCCAGCAGCCCACAGGGGGCGGGGGATGAGCAGTTCTTC.

The V gene is TRBV24-1, the J gene TRBJ2-2, with a possible D match to TRBD1 (6 bases). This CDR3 is 14 amino acids long. Trimming took 7 bases from V and 4 from J, leaving 12 bases between them. Germline lookup yields CDR1 KGHDR and CDR2 SFDVKD. CDR3 amino acids: CATRSTGPTGELFF. The CDR3 region has the DNA TGTGCCACCAGGTCGACAGGACCCACCGGGGAGCTGTTTTTT.

This chain joins TRBV9 and TRBJ2-5; D is unclear. The CDR3 covers 13 residues. Trimming took 2 bases from V and 3 from J, leaving 8 bases between them. Looked up from germline, CDR1 is SGDLS and CDR2 is YYNGEE. This CDR3 is CASSVTGEETQYF. The DNA for the CDR3 is TGTGCCAGCAGCGTCACTGGAGAAGAGACCCAGTACTTC.

This clonotype was observed a handful of times. The chain employs TRBV27 and TRBJ2-7; 10 bases line up with TRBD1. V lost 0 bases, J lost 3 bases, and 2 bases stayed unmatched. Germline V gene sequence: CDR1 MNHEY, CDR2 SMNVEV (reference sequence). This CDR3 contains 15 residues. The CDR3 coding sequence is TGTGCCAGCAGTTTATCGACAGGGGGCGGCTACGAGCAGTACTTC. This sequence encodes CASSLSTGGGYEQYF.

The rearrangement links TRBV6-2 or TRBV6-3 to TRBJ2-1; no reliable D call. The CDR3 runs 13 residues. Deletions cut 1 base from V and 7 bases from J, with 8 bases between. Germline values: CDR1 MNHEY, CDR2 SVGEGT. CDR3 DNA sequence: TGTGCCAGCAGTTACTATCTCCCTAATGAGCAGTTCTTC. It specifies CASSYYLPNEQFF.

The chain joins TRBV5-6 to TRBJ2-3, with TRBD1 identical over 7 bases. The junction had 13 bases not matched to a gene; V was cut back by 7 bases and J by 2 bases. The CDR3 covers 16 residues. Germline-derived CDR1 and CDR2 are SGHDT and YYEEEE. DNA for the CDR3: TGTGCCAGCCGGATCCAAGGGGGCCTCCCCACAGATACGCAGTATTTT. It yields the protein CASRIQGGLPTDTQYF.

This rearrangement joins TRBV27 to TRBJ2-1, with 15 positions matching TRBD2. CDR1 and CDR2 (germline): MNHEY, SMNVEV (reference sequence). This CDR3 comprises 18 residues. Trimming cost V 8 bases and J 6 bases; bases outside gene matches: 14. CDR3 residues: CASGIFSGGLAGGNEQFF. CDR3 nucleotides: TGTGCCAGCGGTATTTTTTCCGGGGGACTAGCGGGGGGCAATGAGCAGTTCTTC.

The chain couples TRBV20-1 to TRBJ2-3; 8 bases are shared with TRBD2. There are 18 residues in the CDR3. J was trimmed by 2 bases and V by 4 bases; bases with no gene match: 17. Looked up from germline, CDR1 is DFQATT and CDR2 is SNEGSKA (reference sequence). The CDR3 spells CSATTVRGGLRVTDTQYF. Written as DNA, the CDR3 is TGCAGTGCTACCACTGTCCGGGGGGGCCTCCGGGTCACAGATACGCAGTATTTT.